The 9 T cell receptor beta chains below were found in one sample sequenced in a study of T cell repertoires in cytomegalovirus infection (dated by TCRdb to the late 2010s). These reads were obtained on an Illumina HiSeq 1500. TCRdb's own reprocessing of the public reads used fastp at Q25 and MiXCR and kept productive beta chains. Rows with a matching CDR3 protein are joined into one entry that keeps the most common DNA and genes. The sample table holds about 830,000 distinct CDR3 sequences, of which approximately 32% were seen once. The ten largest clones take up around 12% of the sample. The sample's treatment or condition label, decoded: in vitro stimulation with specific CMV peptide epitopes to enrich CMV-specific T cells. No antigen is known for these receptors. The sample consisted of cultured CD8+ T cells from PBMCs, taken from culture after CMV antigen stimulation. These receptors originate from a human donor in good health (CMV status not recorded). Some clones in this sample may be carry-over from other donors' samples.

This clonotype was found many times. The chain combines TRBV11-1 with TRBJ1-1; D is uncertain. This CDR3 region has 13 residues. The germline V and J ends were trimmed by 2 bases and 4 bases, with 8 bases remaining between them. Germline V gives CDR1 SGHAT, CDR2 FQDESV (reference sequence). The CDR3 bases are TGTGCCAGCAGCTTAACTTGGGGCACTGAAGCTTTCTTT. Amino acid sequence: CASSLTWGTEAFF.

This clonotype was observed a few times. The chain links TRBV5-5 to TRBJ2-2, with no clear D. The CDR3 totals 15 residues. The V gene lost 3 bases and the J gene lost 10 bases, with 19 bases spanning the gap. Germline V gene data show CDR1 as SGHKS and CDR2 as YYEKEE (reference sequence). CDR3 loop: CASSWTPQSPLELFF. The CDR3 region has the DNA TGTGCCAGCAGCTGGACCCCCCAGAGCCCTTTGGAGCTGTTTTTT.

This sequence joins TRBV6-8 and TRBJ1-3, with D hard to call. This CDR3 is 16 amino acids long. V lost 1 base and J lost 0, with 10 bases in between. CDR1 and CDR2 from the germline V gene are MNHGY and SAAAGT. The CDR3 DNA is TGTGCCAGCAGTTACTTGGACGGTGGCTCTGGAAACACCATATATTTT. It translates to CASSYLDGGSGNTIYF.

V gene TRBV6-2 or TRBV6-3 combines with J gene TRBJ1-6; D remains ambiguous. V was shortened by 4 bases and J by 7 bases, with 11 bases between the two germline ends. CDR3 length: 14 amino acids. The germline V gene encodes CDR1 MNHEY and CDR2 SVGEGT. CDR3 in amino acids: CASSFSERNSPLHF. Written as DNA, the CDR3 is TGTGCCAGCAGTTTCTCAGAGAGGAATTCACCCCTCCACTTT.

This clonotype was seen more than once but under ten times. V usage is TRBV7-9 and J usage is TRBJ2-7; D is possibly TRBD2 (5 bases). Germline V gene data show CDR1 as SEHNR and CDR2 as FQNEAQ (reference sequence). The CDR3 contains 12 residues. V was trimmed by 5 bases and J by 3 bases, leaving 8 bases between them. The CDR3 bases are TGTGCCAGCAGCCCCACTAGCTACGAGCAGTACGTC. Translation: CASSPTSYEQYV.

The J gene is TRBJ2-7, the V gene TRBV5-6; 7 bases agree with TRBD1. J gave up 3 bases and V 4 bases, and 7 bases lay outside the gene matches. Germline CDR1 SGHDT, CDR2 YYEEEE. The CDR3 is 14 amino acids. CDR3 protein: CASSGQTGIYEQYF. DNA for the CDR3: TGTGCCAGCAGCGGGCAGACAGGGATCTACGAGCAGTACTTC.

This CDR3 is CASSGRLAGINNEQFF. The CDR3 DNA reads as TGTGCCAGTAGTGGGAGGCTAGCGGGCATCAACAATGAGCAGTTCTTC. The chain links TRBV19 to TRBJ2-1, with 8 bases matching TRBD2. The CDR3 has 16 residues. Germline values: CDR1 LNHDA, CDR2 SQIVND (reference sequence). V lost 5 bases and J lost 5; bases outside the gene matches: 11.

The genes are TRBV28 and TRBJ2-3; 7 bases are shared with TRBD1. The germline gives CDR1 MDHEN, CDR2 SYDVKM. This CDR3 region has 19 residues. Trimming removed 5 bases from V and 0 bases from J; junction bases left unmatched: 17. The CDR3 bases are TGTGCCAGCAGTCGTGCCATAGGCGGTACAGGGGAGAGCACAGATACGCAGTATTTT. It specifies CASSRAIGGTGESTDTQYF.

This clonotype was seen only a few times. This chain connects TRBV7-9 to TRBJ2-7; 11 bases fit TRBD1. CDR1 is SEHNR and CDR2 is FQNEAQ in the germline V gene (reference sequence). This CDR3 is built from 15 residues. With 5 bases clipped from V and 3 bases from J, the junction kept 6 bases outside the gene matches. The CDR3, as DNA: TGTGCCAGCAGCACCGGACAGGGGGCCTTCTACGAGCAGTACTTC. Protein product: CASSTGQGAFYEQYF. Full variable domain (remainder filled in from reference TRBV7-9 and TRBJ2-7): DTGVSQNPRHKITKRGQNVTFRCDPISEHNRLYWYRQTLGQGPEFLTYFQNEAQLEKSRLLSDRFSAERPKGSFSTLEIQRTEQGDSAMYLCASSTGQGAFYEQYFGPGTRLTVT.